These 24 T cell receptor beta chains share one sample of origin, sequenced in a study of cytomegalovirus exposure and HLA in healthy donors. Researchers ran the PCR with 60 Vbeta and 13 Jbeta primers. The assay was immunoSEQ multiplex PCR, and TCRdb's table has in-frame clones only and misses some. This table holds 270,000 or so clones, 92% found once. Sequenced: PBMCs. Receptors originate from a girl aged 2-15 years in good health and CMV-seronegative.

The V gene is TRBV4-2, the J gene TRBJ2-5; TRBD2 matches 10 bases. CDR1 and CDR2 from the germline V gene are LGHNA and YNFKEQ. After removal of 4 bases from V and 1 base from J, the junction contained 6 bases not matched to a gene. This CDR3 spans 16 amino acids. CDR3 protein: CASSPLAGVAQETQYF. In DNA, the CDR3 is TGTGCCAGCAGCCCTCTAGCGGGAGTCGCCCAAGAGACCCAGTACTTC.

The chain has TRBV19 and TRBJ1-6; TRBD1 is a possible D gene (5 bases). The V end was cut by 10 bases, the J end by 7 bases, with 14 bases between. Germline values: CDR1 LNHDA, CDR2 SQIVND (reference sequence). The CDR3 loop spans 13 amino acids. CDR3 nucleotide sequence: TGTGCCATAGGTTGGGGGGGGAATTCACCCCTCCACTTT. This codes for CAIGWGGNSPLHF. Filled out from reference TRBV19 and TRBJ1-6, the complete variable domain reads DGGITQSPKYLFRKEGQNVTLSCEQNLNHDAMYWYRQDPGQGLRLIYYSQIVNDFQKGDIAEGYSVSREKKESFPLTVTSAQKNPTAFYLCAIGWGGNSPLHFGNGTRLTVT.

This chain joins TRBV19 and TRBJ2-3; D possibly corresponds to TRBD1 (5 bases). The germline gives CDR1 LNHDA, CDR2 SQIVND (reference sequence). The CDR3 contains 15 residues. The V gene lost 3 bases and the J gene lost 1 base, with 11 bases spanning the gap. CDR3 region: CASSMWGEGTDTQYF. The CDR3 nucleotides are TGTGCCAGTAGTATGTGGGGCGAGGGCACAGATACGCAGTATTTT. The variable domain in full, with the rest retrieved from reference TRBV19 and TRBJ2-3, is DGGITQSPKYLFRKEGQNVTLSCEQNLNHDAMYWYRQDPGQGLRLIYYSQIVNDFQKGDIAEGYSVSREKKESFPLTVTSAQKNPTAFYLCASSMWGEGTDTQYFGPGTRLTVL.

This sequence joins TRBV7-6 and TRBJ1-3, with D unclear. The germline V gene has CDR1 SGHVS and CDR2 FNYEAQ. CDR3 length: 15 amino acids. V shed 1 base and J shed 1 base, with 8 bases lying between them. The CDR3 here is CASSLGGFSGNTIYF. DNA for the CDR3: TGTGCCAGCAGCTTAGGCGGGTTTTCTGGAAACACCATATATTTT.

V and J are TRBV4-2 and TRBJ2-2; TRBD2 matches at 10 bases. This CDR3 is built from 20 residues. Germline CDR1 LGHNA, CDR2 YNFKEQ. V lost 0 bases and J lost 1; bases outside the gene matches: 11. In DNA form, the CDR3 reads TGTGCCAGCAGCCAAGATCCATTTGGATTAGCGGGAGGGAACACCGGGGAGCTGTTTTTT. This translates into CASSQDPFGLAGGNTGELFF.

This clone was seen a single time. This sequence joins TRBV5-1 and TRBJ2-1, with 10 bases aligning to TRBD2. The germline V gene has CDR1 SGHRS and CDR2 YFSETQ. V lost 0 bases, J lost 0 bases, and 9 bases stayed unmatched. The CDR3 totals 19 residues. CDR3 nucleotides: TGCGCCAGCAGCTTGGAGGGACTAGCGCGGAGGTACTCCTACAATGAGCAGTTCTTC. It is translated as CASSLEGLARRYSYNEQFF.

The chain couples TRBV10-3 to TRBJ2-5; TRBD1 might be the D (5 bases). The germline V gene encodes CDR1 ENHRY and CDR2 SYGVKD. The CDR3 has 11 residues. V lost 11 bases, J lost 4 bases, and 11 bases lay in between. This CDR3 is CAVQGSETQYF. The CDR3 nucleotides are TGTGCCGTGCAGGGTTCAGAGACCCAGTACTTC.

The chain combines TRBV28 with TRBJ1-2; D is perhaps TRBD1 (5 bases). CDR3 length equals 14 residues. CDR1 and CDR2 from the germline V gene are MDHEN and SYDVKM. With 6 bases removed from V and 0 bases from J, the gap between germline ends came to 11 bases. The CDR3 reads CASRLGASNYGYTF. CDR3 sequence (DNA): TGTGCCAGCAGGCTAGGGGCGTCTAACTATGGCTACACCTTC.

As concerns this clone: Within the sample, other DNA sequences also encode this same CDR3. This sequence joins TRBV7-9 and TRBJ1-2, with a weak D call TRBD1 (6 bases). This CDR3 contains 14 residues. Germline V CDR1 and CDR2: SEHNR, FQNEAQ (reference sequence). V was trimmed by 1 base and J by 4 bases, leaving 10 bases between them. The CDR3 is CASSLEQGPYGYTF. The CDR3 DNA reads as TGTGCCAGCAGCTTAGAACAGGGTCCCTATGGCTACACCTTC.

The chain combines TRBV25-1 with TRBJ1-4; TRBD1 agrees at 10 bases. This CDR3 region has 12 residues. The V gene end was trimmed by 8 bases and the J gene end by 8 bases; junction bases not matched to a gene: 2. In germline, CDR1 is MGHDK, CDR2 SYGVNS. The CDR3 nucleotides read TGTGCCAGCCGGGACAGGGGCGAAAAACTGTTTTTT. This encodes CASRDRGEKLFF.

To note about this clone: The junction does not match germline at one end; this may be a read error. The chain joins TRBV5-4 to TRBJ2-1; 7 bases are a match to TRBD2. Germline CDR1 is SGHNT and CDR2 is YYREEE (reference sequence). The CDR3 sequence is 12 residues long. This CDR3 is CASSLGGGGRIF. In nucleotides, the CDR3 is TGTGCCAGCAGCTTGGGCGGCGGGGGAAGGATCTTC.

The chain couples TRBV29-1 to TRBJ2-2; D might be TRBD1 (5 bases). Germline V gene lookup returns CDR1 SQVTM and CDR2 ANQGSEA. Trimming took 2 bases from V and 7 from J, leaving 14 bases between them. This CDR3 is 14 amino acids long. CDR3 coding DNA: TGCAGCGTTGAACTGGGGCAGATAGACGGGGAGCTGTTTTTT. Protein: CSVELGQIDGELFF.

This rearrangement joins TRBV4-1 to TRBJ1-3; the D is unclear. Trimming stripped 3 bases from V and 0 bases from J, with 6 bases between. Germline V lookup: CDR1 MGHRA, CDR2 YSYEKL. The CDR3 runs 14 residues. The chain's CDR3 is CASSQEGSGNTIYF. The DNA of the CDR3 is TGCGCCAGCAGCCAGGAGGGCTCTGGAAACACCATATATTTT.

This chain joins TRBV5-4 and TRBJ1-4; TRBD1 might be the D (5 bases). V lost 3 bases and J 7 bases, leaving 16 bases between the germline ends. CDR3 size: 15 residues. Germline CDR1 reads SGHNT; CDR2 reads YYREEE (reference sequence). The CDR3 is CASSYRSQGSEKLFF. The DNA for the CDR3 is TGTGCCAGCAGCTACCGGTCGCAGGGCAGTGAAAAACTGTTTTTT. Variable domain in full (rest from reference TRBV5-4 and TRBJ1-4): ETGVTQSPTHLIKTRGQQVTLRCSSQSGHNTVSWYQQALGQGPQFIFQYYREEENGRGNFPPRFSGLQFPNYSSELNVNALELDDSALYLCASSYRSQGSEKLFFGSGTQLSVL.

The chain employs TRBV5-6 and TRBJ2-7, with a tentative D call TRBD2 (6 bases). This CDR3 is 13 amino acids long. CDR1 SGHDT and CDR2 YYEEEE come from the germline V gene. Trimming stripped 0 bases from V and 2 bases from J, with 6 bases between. The chain's CDR3 is CASSLERAYEQYF. CDR3 DNA: TGTGCCAGCAGCTTGGAGCGGGCCTACGAGCAGTACTTC.

The chain employs TRBV19 and TRBJ1-2; D may be TRBD1 (6 bases). V was clipped by 4 bases and J by 4 bases, with 10 bases between them. Germline loops: CDR1 LNHDA, CDR2 SQIVND (reference sequence). The CDR3 is made up of 13 amino acids. CDR3 sequence (DNA): TGTGCCAGTAGTACGACAGGACTCTATGGCTACACCTTC. Encoded protein: CASSTTGLYGYTF.

The rearrangement links TRBV6-1 to TRBJ2-1, with D possibly being TRBD2 (6 bases). The CDR3 has 15 amino acids. Trimming removed 1 base at V and 7 bases at J, with 14 bases between. CDR1 is MNHNS and CDR2 is SASEGT in the germline V gene. The CDR3 region has the DNA TGTGCCAGCAGTGAAGAAAGGCCTAGCGTTAATGAGCAGTTCTTC. As protein: CASSEERPSVNEQFF.

The J gene is TRBJ2-7, the V gene TRBV14, with D possibly matching TRBD2 (6 bases). Trimming removed 4 bases from V and 4 bases from J, with 14 bases in between. The CDR3 covers 14 residues. CDR1 and CDR2 (germline): SGHDN, FVKESK. Here the CDR3 reads CASSPGGKRYEQYF. In nucleotides, the CDR3 is TGTGCCAGCAGCCCTGGGGGGAAGAGATACGAGCAGTACTTC.

The rearrangement joins TRBV6-5 to TRBJ2-7, with a weak D call TRBD2 (6 bases). Between the trimmed V and J ends, which lost 6 bases and 3 bases, there was a span of 15 bases. The CDR3 is 14 amino acids. Germline V gene sequence: CDR1 MNHEY, CDR2 SVGAGI. CDR3 residues: CASSRGRRDYEQYF. CDR3 sequence (DNA): TGTGCCAGCAGCCGGGGGAGGCGGGACTACGAGCAGTACTTC.

The J gene is TRBJ1-2, the V gene TRBV28; 7 bases fit TRBD1. Trimming removed 4 bases from V and 6 bases from J; junction bases left unmatched: 5. The CDR3 totals 13 residues. Germline CDR1 and CDR2: MDHEN and SYDVKM. For the CDR3, the DNA is TGTGCCAGCAGTTCAGGGACAGTAAATGGCTACACCTTC. This encodes CASSSGTVNGYTF.

This rearrangement joins TRBV6-5 to TRBJ1-1, with D perhaps TRBD1 (5 bases). V lost 5 bases, J lost 4 bases, and 11 bases lay in between. Germline CDR1 and CDR2: MNHEY and SVGAGI. This CDR3 is 13 amino acids long. This CDR3 is CASSESRVTEAFF. The CDR3 nucleotides read TGTGCCAGCAGTGAGAGCAGGGTCACTGAAGCTTTCTTT.

The chain has TRBV19 and TRBJ2-6; 9 bases match TRBD1. With 7 bases clipped from V and 0 bases from J, the junction kept 7 bases outside the gene matches. Germline V gene sequence: CDR1 LNHDA, CDR2 SQIVND (reference sequence). The CDR3 spans 17 residues. As DNA, the CDR3 is TGTGCCAGTATTTCCAGGACAGGGGTCTCTGGGGCCAACGTCCTGACTTTC. Residues: CASISRTGVSGANVLTF.

This clone has a single count. The junction shows a germline mismatch at one end, possibly a read error. This sequence joins TRBV18 and TRBJ2-2; 7 bases fit TRBD1. This CDR3 region has 15 residues. The germline CDR1 and CDR2 sequences are KGHSH and LQKENI. Here the CDR3 DNA reads TGTGCCAGCTCACCACAGGGGGCGAAGACCGGGGAGCTGTTTTTT. This codes for CASSPQGAKTGELFF.

This clone was detected only once. This rearrangement joins TRBV5-1 to TRBJ2-6, with TRBD2 matching 9 bases. Unmatched junction bases numbered 2, after V lost 3 bases and J lost 1 base. This CDR3 contains 16 residues. From germline, CDR1 is SGHRS and CDR2 YFSETQ. DNA for the CDR3: TGCGCCAGCAGCTGGGGACTAGCTTCTGGGGCCAACGTCCTGACTTTC. Protein product: CASSWGLASGANVLTF.